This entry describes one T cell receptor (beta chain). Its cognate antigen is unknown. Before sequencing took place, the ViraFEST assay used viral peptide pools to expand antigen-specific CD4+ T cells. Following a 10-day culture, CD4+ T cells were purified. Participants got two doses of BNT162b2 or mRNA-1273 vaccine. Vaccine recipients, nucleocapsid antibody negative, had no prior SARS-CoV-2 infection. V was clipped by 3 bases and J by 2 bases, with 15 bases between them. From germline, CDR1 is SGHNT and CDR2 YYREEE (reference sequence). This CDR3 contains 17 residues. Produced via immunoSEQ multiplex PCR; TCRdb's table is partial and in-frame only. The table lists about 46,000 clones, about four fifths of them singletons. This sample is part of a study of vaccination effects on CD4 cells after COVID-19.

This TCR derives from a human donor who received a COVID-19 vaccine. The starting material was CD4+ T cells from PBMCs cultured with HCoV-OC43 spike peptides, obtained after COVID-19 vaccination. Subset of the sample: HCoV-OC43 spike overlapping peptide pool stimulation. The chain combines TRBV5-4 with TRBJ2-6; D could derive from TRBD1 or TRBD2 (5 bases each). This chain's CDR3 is CASSWAGWGTGANVLTF. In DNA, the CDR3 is TGTGCCAGCAGCTGGGCCGGTTGGGGGACTGGGGCCAACGTCCTGACTTTC.